This TCR beta chain was profiled in a study of T cell responses to AZD1222 COVID-19 vaccine. With respect to this clone: Its antigen is undetermined.

Regarding the study as a whole: In a largely white British group with more females than males, clonal diversity was possibly underestimated. Nearly half of the spike-specific TCRs reportedly recognize variant regions that carry no mutations. Elevations in Spike-specific TCR breadth and depth followed administration of two AZD1222 doses. Repertoire collection took place solely once the T cell response had peaked.

The repertoire was sequenced with immunoSEQ multiplex PCR; TCRdb's copy has only in-frame clones and lacks some. The data show 84,000 or so clones, with around 90% seen just once and 5.2% held by the top ten. The CDR3 covers 16 residues. Germline V gene data show CDR1 as SGHNT and CDR2 as YYREEE (reference sequence). Trimming took 3 bases from V and 7 from J; bases not matched to a gene: 13. The source is an adult in good health. Sequenced here: peripheral blood, sampled on day 0 of MenACWY control vaccination. V and J are TRBV5-4 and TRBJ2-1; 7 bases are shared with TRBD2. The CDR3 here is CASSSVALAKGNEQFF. In nucleotides, the CDR3 is TGTGCCAGCAGCTCGGTGGCACTAGCGAAAGGTAATGAGCAGTTCTTC.